This T cell receptor (beta chain) comes out of a study of cytomegalovirus exposure and HLA in healthy donors. This PCR relied on a set of 60 Vbeta primers and 13 Jbeta primers. Authors' methods: As a later analysis found, there were 80 million or so unique TCR beta chains, of which some 10 million were shared. The method was immunoSEQ multiplex PCR; TCRdb's version includes in-frame clones alone and lacks a portion of them. V and J calls and clone size are those listed in that table; D and trimming were worked out from the DNA. The data show some 120,000 clones, with 65% to 80% seen just once and 0.95% to 1.1% held by the top ten. The CDR3 has 14 amino acids. Germline V lookup: CDR1 SNHLY, CDR2 FYNNEI. The V gene end was trimmed by 5 bases and the J gene end by 7 bases; junction bases not matched to a gene: 8. Notes on this clone: The antigen is undetermined.

Study outcomes and limitations: Later analysis suggested most CMV-associated TCR beta chains were HLA-restricted.

Material: PBMCs. The sequence derives from a human donor in good health. This chain uses TRBV2 with TRBJ1-5; 7 nucleotides align to TRBD1. The CDR3 bases are TGTGCCAGCAGTTTAGACAGGGACGAGCAGCCCCAGCATTTT. It encodes CASSLDRDEQPQHF.